This entry lists 10 T cell receptor beta chains sequenced from one sample in a study of blood T cells in healthy people across ages. Combining a sample-barcoded 5' primer with a J-beta primer mix, a second PCR ran for roughly 7 to 11 cycles. In TCRdb, the 5' RACE reads were re-called with MiXCR into one record per CDR3 protein. The top ten hold about a quarter of the sample, which has about 830,000 distinct CDR3 sequences, around 62% seen once. Sequenced material: blood. All receptors come from a man younger than 45 in good health.

The chain recombines TRBV7-2 with TRBJ1-2; 9 positions match TRBD1. This CDR3 has 14 amino acids. Germline CDR1 reads SGHTA; CDR2 reads FQGNSA. The trim removed 4 bases at V and 7 bases at J, leaving 7 bases unmatched. The CDR3 loop is CASSSRTTGGGYTF. CDR3 bases: TGTGCCAGCAGCTCCCGAACGACAGGGGGTGGCTACACCTTC.

This clonotype turned up a few times. The chain joins TRBV20-1 to TRBJ2-6; maybe TRBD1 (6 bases). Germline loops: CDR1 DFQATT, CDR2 SNEGSKA (reference sequence). This CDR3 is 14 amino acids long. V dropped 5 bases and J dropped 3 bases, with 11 bases sitting between them. As DNA, the CDR3 is TGCAGTGCTTATAACAGGGTTGGGGCCAACGTCCTGACTTTC. Translated, it gives CSAYNRVGANVLTF.

V and J are TRBV13 and TRBJ2-3; 7 bases align to TRBD2. The V gene end was trimmed by 5 bases and the J gene end by 0 bases; junction bases not matched to a gene: 5. This CDR3 has 15 residues. CDR1 and CDR2 from the germline V gene are PRHDT and FYEKMQ (reference sequence). In nucleotides, the CDR3 is TGTGCCAGCAGCGCAGAGGGACTAAGCACAGATACGCAGTATTTT. Translating it yields CASSAEGLSTDTQYF.

The chain combines TRBV2 with TRBJ1-5, with 10 bases that match TRBD1. The CDR3 is made up of 14 amino acids. Germline values: CDR1 SNHLY, CDR2 FYNNEI. With 9 bases clipped from V and 7 bases from J, the junction kept 9 bases outside the gene matches. The CDR3 DNA reads as TGTGCCAGTGGGGGGACAGGGGCTTCACAGCCCCAGCATTTT. Translation gives CASGGTGASQPQHF.

This chain uses TRBV4-1 with TRBJ2-5; 12 bases map to TRBD2. The junction had 6 bases not matched to a gene; V was cut back by 5 bases and J by 2 bases. This CDR3 is built from 16 residues. Germline-derived CDR1 and CDR2 are MGHRA and YSYEKL. CDR3 sequence reads: CASSFRLAGDQETQYF. CDR3 DNA sequence: TGCGCCAGCAGCTTCCGACTAGCGGGGGATCAAGAGACCCAGTACTTC.

This clonotype was found a few times. This rearrangement joins TRBV7-3 to TRBJ2-5; the D is unclear. The germline CDR1 and CDR2 sequences are SGHTA and FQGTGA. The V and J ends lost 2 bases and 1 base respectively, with 14 bases between them. The CDR3 contains 16 residues. CDR3 DNA: TGTGCCAGCAGCTTATATGGCGGTAGCCTCCAAGAGACCCAGTACTTC. It yields the protein CASSLYGGSLQETQYF.

The V and J genes are TRBV7-2 and TRBJ2-7, with 9 positions matching TRBD1. V dropped 1 base and J dropped 0; count of bases not matched to a gene: 4. The length of the CDR3 is 16 residues. The germline gives CDR1 SGHTA, CDR2 FQGNSA. The CDR3, as DNA: TGTGCCAGCAGCTTAGTTTGGGACAGGGCCTCCTACGAGCAGTACTTC. It yields the protein CASSLVWDRASYEQYF.

The table lists this clonotype with many counts. The chain uses TRBV25-1 and TRBJ2-1; 11 bases match TRBD1. V lost 9 bases to trimming and J lost 3 bases; unmatched junction nucleotides: 1. Germline CDR1 and CDR2: MGHDK and SYGVNS. The CDR3 loop spans 13 amino acids. The CDR3 DNA reads TGTGCCAGTGGGACAGGGGGCTACAATGAGCAGTTCTTC. This sequence encodes CASGTGGYNEQFF.

This clonotype has a count of ten or more. V is TRBV20-1 and J is TRBJ2-1; 15 bases match TRBD2. The CDR3 extends over 14 amino acids. Germline V gene sequence: CDR1 DFQATT, CDR2 SNEGSKA (reference sequence). V dropped 6 bases and J dropped 12; count of bases not matched to a gene: 9. CDR3 DNA: TGCAGTGCACGCCCGGGACTAGCGGGGGGCGCGCAGTTCTTC. Its translation is CSARPGLAGGAQFF.

This rearrangement joins TRBV3-1 to TRBJ2-5; 7 nucleotides agree with TRBD1. Losses at the gene ends were 0 bases for V and 1 base for J; bases not matched to a gene: 11. The length of the CDR3 is 18 residues. CDR1 and CDR2 from the germline V gene are LGHDT and YNNKEL (reference sequence). CDR3 loop: CASSQERTSGTAQETQYF. CDR3 in DNA: TGTGCCAGCAGCCAAGAAAGGACCTCCGGGACAGCCCAAGAGACCCAGTACTTC.